This T cell receptor (beta chain) is drawn from a study of cytomegalovirus exposure and HLA in healthy donors. Study-wide results and limits: Accounts indicate the classifier identified cytomegalovirus status with strong specificity and sensitivity. Accurate prediction of HLA-A and HLA-B alleles (for most subjects) was reportedly achieved from TCR beta sequences. Solely CMV serostatus was available to characterize immune exposure. HLA alleles were associated with fewer than 20,000 TCR beta sequences in a later analysis at 0.05 false discovery rate.

The study ran its PCR with 60 Vbeta and 13 Jbeta primers. Measured with immunoSEQ multiplex PCR; TCRdb has only the in-frame clones, and not every one. Seen here are 85,000 to 100,000 clones, 64% observed once, and the top ten hold approximately 2.2%. Comments on this clone: Its specificity is not known.

J gave up 2 bases and V 5 bases, and 17 bases lay outside the gene matches. Germline V gene sequence: CDR1 LNHDA, CDR2 SQIVND (reference sequence). The CDR3 runs 19 residues. This sequence was found in a human donor in good health. The chain is built from TRBV19 and TRBJ2-2; TRBD1 matches at 7 bases. Source material: PBMCs. The CDR3 coding sequence is TGTGCCAGTAGTCCACCCCACCTCCGACAGGGCCTAAACACCGGGGAGCTGTTTTTT. Protein sequence: CASSPPHLRQGLNTGELFF.